This TCR beta chain was retrieved from a study of blood T cell repertoires in COVID-19. TCRdb's copy holds only in-frame clones and misses some; the assay was immunoSEQ multiplex PCR. In the table there are 290,000 or so clones, about four fifths of which are singletons. V was trimmed by 5 bases and J by 8 bases, leaving 9 bases between them. This CDR3 contains 12 residues. Germline V gene lookup returns CDR1 SEHNR and CDR2 FQNEAQ (reference sequence). Sequencing was performed on PBMCs or T cells enriched from blood (not recorded which). The rearrangement links TRBV7-9 to TRBJ1-4; D is undetermined. The sequence was collected from a man aged 40-55 years who had been exposed to COVID-19. This CDR3 reads CASSPVVEKLFF. The CDR3 region has the DNA TGTGCCAGCAGCCCGGTAGTAGAAAAACTGTTTTTT.